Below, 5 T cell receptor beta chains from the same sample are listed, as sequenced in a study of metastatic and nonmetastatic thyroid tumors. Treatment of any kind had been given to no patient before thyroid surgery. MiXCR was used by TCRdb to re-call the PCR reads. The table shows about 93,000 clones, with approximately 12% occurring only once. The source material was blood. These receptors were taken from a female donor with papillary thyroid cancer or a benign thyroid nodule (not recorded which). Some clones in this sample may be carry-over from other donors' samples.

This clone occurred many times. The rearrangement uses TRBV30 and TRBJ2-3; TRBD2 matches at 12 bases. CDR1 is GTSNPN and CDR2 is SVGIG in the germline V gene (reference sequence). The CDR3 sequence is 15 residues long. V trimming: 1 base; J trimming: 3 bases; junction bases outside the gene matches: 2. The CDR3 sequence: CAWSAGTSGTDTQYF. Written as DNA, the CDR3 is TGTGCCTGGAGTGCTGGGACTAGCGGGACAGATACGCAGTATTTT.

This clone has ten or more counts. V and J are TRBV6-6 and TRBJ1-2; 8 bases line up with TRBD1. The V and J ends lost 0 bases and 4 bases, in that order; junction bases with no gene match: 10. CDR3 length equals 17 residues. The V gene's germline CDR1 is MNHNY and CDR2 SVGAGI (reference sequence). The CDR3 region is CASSYSVSGGSSYGYTF. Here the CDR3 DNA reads TGTGCCAGCAGTTACTCTGTGTCAGGGGGCTCCAGCTATGGCTACACCTTC.

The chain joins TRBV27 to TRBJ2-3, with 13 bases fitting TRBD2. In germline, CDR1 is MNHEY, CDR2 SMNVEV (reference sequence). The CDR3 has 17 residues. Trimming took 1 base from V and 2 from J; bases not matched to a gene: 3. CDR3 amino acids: CASSLLGLAGTTDTQYF. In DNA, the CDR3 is TGTGCCAGCAGTTTATTGGGACTAGCGGGGACCACAGATACGCAGTATTTT.

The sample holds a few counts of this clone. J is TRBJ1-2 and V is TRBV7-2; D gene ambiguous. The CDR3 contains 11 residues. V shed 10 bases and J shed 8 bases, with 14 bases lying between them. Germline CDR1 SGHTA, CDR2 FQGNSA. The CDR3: CAIILGSGYTF. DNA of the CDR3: TGTGCCATCATCCTAGGTTCAGGCTACACCTTC. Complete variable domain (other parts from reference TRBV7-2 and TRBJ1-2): GAGVSQSPSNKVTEKGKDVELRCDPISGHTALYWYRQSLGQGLEFLIYFQGNSAPDKSGLPSDRFSAERTGGSVSTLTIQRTQQEDSAVYLCAIILGSGYTFGSGTRLTVV.

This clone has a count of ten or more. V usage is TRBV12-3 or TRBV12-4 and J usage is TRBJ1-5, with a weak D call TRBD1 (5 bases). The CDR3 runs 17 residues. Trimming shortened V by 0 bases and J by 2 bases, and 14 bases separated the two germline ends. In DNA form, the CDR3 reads TGTGCCAGCAGTTTAGCGATCGGGGCGGTTGGCAATCAGCCCCAGCATTTT. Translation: CASSLAIGAVGNQPQHF.